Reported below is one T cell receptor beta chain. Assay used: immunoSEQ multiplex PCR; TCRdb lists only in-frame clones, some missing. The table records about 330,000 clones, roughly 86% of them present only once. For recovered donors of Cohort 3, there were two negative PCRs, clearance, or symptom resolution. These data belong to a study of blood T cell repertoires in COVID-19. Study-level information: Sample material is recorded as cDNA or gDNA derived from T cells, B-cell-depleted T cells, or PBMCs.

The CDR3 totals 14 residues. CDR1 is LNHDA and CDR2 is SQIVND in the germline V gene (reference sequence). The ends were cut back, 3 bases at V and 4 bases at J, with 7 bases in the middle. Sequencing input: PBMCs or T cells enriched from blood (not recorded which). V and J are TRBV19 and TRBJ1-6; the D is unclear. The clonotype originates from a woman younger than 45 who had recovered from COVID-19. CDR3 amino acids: CASSMREYNSPLHF. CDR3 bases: TGTGCCAGTAGTATGAGGGAGTATAATTCACCCCTCCACTTT.